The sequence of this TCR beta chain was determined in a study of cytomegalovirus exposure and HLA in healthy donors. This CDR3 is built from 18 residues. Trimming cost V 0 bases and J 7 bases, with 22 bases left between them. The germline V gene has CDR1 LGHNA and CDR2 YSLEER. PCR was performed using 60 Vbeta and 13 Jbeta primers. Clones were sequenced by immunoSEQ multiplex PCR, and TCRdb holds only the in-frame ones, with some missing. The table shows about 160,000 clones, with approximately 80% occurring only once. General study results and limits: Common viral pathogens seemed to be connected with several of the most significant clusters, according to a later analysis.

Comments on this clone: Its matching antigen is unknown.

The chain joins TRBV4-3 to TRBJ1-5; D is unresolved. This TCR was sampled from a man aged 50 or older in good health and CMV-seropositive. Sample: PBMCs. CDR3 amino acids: CASSQDTPDSTRRQPQHF. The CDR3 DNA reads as TGCGCCAGCAGCCAAGATACCCCCGATTCTACCCGCAGGCAGCCCCAGCATTTT.